Sequencing of this T cell receptor beta chain was carried out in a study of tumor-infiltrating lymphocytes in primary liver carcinoma. Study-wide background: Maximum tumor diameters ranged from about 4.2 to 11 cm, stage T1-T3 N0M0.

Notes on this clonotype: An end of the junction does not agree with germline; a read error may underlie this.

Germline DNA was extracted alongside blood RNA, which was obtained from unsorted whole blood. The collection of approximately 3.7 milliliters of peripheral blood preceded surgery. Production of TCR beta cDNA used approximately 480 ng total RNA together with a constant-region primer. Libraries for TCR beta were built through three nested multiplex PCR rounds, which together made up a slightly modified ARM-PCR procedure. Rounds one and two of PCR, each of 10 cycles, were primed with TRBV1-TRBV30 forward primers and a C-beta reverse primer. MiXCR was run by TCRdb on the multiplex PCR reads, yielding one entry per CDR3 protein. The data contain hundreds of thousands of distinct CDR3 sequences, about 60% of them singletons. CDR3 length equals 14 residues. Germline CDR1 SGHDT, CDR2 YYEEEE.

The chain carries TRBV5-6 and TRBJ2-2; the D is unclear. The TCR comes from a man in his forties with primary liver carcinoma and hepatitis B virus infection. Sequencing was carried out using peripheral blood. CDR3 bases: TGTGCAAGCAGCTCCGTAAGCCAGACCGGGGAGCTGTTTTTT. Its translation is CASSSVSQTGELFF.